This T cell receptor (beta chain) is from a study of T cell changes during pregnancy in multiple sclerosis. In germline, CDR1 is SGDLS, CDR2 YYNGEE. Trimming stripped 3 bases from V and 4 bases from J, with 13 bases between. The CDR3 runs 14 residues. The method was immunoSEQ multiplex PCR; TCRdb's version includes in-frame clones alone and lacks a portion of them. Counted here are about 52,000 clones, 85% to 95% occurring once; the ten biggest clones make up less than 0.8%. The sample consisted of CD4+ T cells from peripheral blood mononuclear cells, taken in the third trimester of pregnancy. This chain links TRBV9 with TRBJ1-2; D is uncertain. The receptor's source is a female donor with multiple sclerosis, enrolled in a pregnancy study. The CDR3 reads CASSADGRGYGYTF. The CDR3 DNA sequence: TGTGCCAGCAGCGCGGACGGTCGGGGCTATGGCTACACCTTC.